Below, one TCR beta chain is given with its context. What it binds is not known. The PCR used 60 V beta and 13 J beta primers. Assay used: immunoSEQ multiplex PCR; TCRdb lists only in-frame clones, some missing. The table has some 60,000 clones, roughly 83% seen once. This CDR3 is 15 amino acids long. Germline values: CDR1 LNHNV, CDR2 YYDKDF (reference sequence). V lost 0 bases and J lost 4; bases outside the gene matches: 3. Time point specified: after dendritic cell vaccination, including at tumor progression/relapse. This sample is part of a study of glioma-infiltrating T cells after dendritic cell vaccination. Whole-study context: Dendritic cell vaccine was injected intradermally three times, biweekly.

Study-level findings and limits: TCR clonality showed no direct relationship with survival.

The source is a human donor with glioblastoma. The chain carries TRBV15 and TRBJ2-1, with 7 nucleotides matching TRBD1. The sample was blood, taken after dendritic cell vaccination. The CDR3 nucleotides read TGTGCCACCAGCAGAGATTGGGACAGATACAATGAGCAGTTCTTC. Translating it yields CATSRDWDRYNEQFF. The whole variable domain, remainder taken from reference TRBV15 and TRBJ2-1, is DAMVIQNPRYQVTQFGKPVTLSCSQTLNHNVMYWYQQKSSQAPKLLFHYYDKDFNNEADTPDNFQSRRPNTSFCFLDIRSPGLGDTAMYLCATSRDWDRYNEQFFGPGTRLTVL.